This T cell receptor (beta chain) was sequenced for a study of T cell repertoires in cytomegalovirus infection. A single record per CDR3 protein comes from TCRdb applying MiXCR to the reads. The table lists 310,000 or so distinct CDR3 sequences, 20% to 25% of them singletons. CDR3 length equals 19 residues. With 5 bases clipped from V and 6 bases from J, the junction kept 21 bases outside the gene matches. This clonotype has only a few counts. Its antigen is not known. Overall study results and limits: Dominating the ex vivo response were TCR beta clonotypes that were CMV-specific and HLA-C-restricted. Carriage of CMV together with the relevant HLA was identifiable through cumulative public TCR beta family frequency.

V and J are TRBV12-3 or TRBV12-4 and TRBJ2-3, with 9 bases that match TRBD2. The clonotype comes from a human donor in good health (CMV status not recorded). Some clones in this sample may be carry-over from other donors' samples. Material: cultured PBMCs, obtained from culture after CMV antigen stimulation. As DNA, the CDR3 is TGTGCCAGCAGTCCACCGGTAGGGAGGGCGGGAGGGCCGCAGGATACGCAGTATTTT. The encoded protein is CASSPPVGRAGGPQDTQYF.